These T cell receptor beta chains were read from a single sample in a study of control samples from healthy donors and cancer patients. The assay was immunoSEQ multiplex PCR, and TCRdb's table has in-frame clones only and misses some. The data include some 190,000 clones; the top ten clones carry 2% to 2.5%. Sequencing input: blood. All receptors derive from a woman younger than 45 in good health. Both conserved end residues are trimmed from each CDR3. Fields, in order: V gene, J gene, CDR3 protein.

v_gene: TRBV11-2; j_gene: TRBJ2-5; CDR3aa: ASSLGGTEQETQY
v_gene: TRBV28; j_gene: TRBJ2-5; CDR3aa: ASSHPLRGETQY
v_gene: TRBV28; j_gene: TRBJ1-2; CDR3aa: ASHERPHGYT
v_gene: TRBV21-1; j_gene: TRBJ1-1; CDR3aa: ASSKGISSEAF
v_gene: TRBV5-1; j_gene: TRBJ2-5; CDR3aa: ASSLAWVAGGLQETQY
v_gene: TRBV9; j_gene: TRBJ1-2; CDR3aa: ASSVGQLNYGYT
v_gene: TRBV3-1/TRBV3-2; j_gene: TRBJ1-1; CDR3aa: ASSQEWANTEAF
v_gene: TRBV27; j_gene: TRBJ2-7; CDR3aa: ASTPGLAPYEQY
v_gene: TRBV10-1; j_gene: TRBJ1-1; CDR3aa: ASIGSMNTEAF
v_gene: TRBV2; j_gene: TRBJ1-5; CDR3aa: ASSRDRDGQPQH
v_gene: TRBV10-3; j_gene: TRBJ1-1; CDR3aa: AIRGGQASTEAF
v_gene: TRBV27; j_gene: TRBJ1-2; CDR3aa: ASSFDITGGSYGYT
v_gene: TRBV28; j_gene: TRBJ1-6; CDR3aa: ASSYPGFGGDEVNSPLH
v_gene: TRBV6-1; j_gene: TRBJ2-1; CDR3aa: ASSEVQGTGEQF
v_gene: TRBV6-5; j_gene: TRBJ2-3; CDR3aa: ASIGAGLPTDTQY
v_gene: TRBV19; j_gene: TRBJ2-5; CDR3aa: ASSMGLLETQY
v_gene: TRBV13; j_gene: TRBJ2-3; CDR3aa: ASSDQTVANTDTQY
v_gene: TRBV5-1; j_gene: TRBJ1-1; CDR3aa: ASSLNRDRGTEAF
v_gene: TRBV7-8; j_gene: TRBJ1-3; CDR3aa: ASSHNTGRNTIY
v_gene: TRBV28; j_gene: TRBJ2-5; CDR3aa: ASSFIGSGVKETQY
v_gene: TRBV11-2; j_gene: TRBJ1-2; CDR3aa: ASRPTAGIYGYT
v_gene: TRBV6-6; j_gene: TRBJ2-7; CDR3aa: ASRVAGEQY
v_gene: TRBV30; j_gene: TRBJ2-7; CDR3aa: AWTRSTYEQY
v_gene: TRBV5-4; j_gene: TRBJ2-2; CDR3aa: ASSLIPARVTGELF
v_gene: TRBV3-1/TRBV3-2; j_gene: TRBJ1-1; CDR3aa: ASSLGGGFNTEAF
v_gene: TRBV6-5; j_gene: TRBJ1-2; CDR3aa: ASEFNYGYT
v_gene: TRBV15; j_gene: TRBJ2-5; CDR3aa: ATSRVGGGETQY
v_gene: TRBV27; j_gene: TRBJ1-2; CDR3aa: ASSKTGGRGYT
v_gene: TRBV5-6; j_gene: TRBJ1-2; CDR3aa: ASSLQGGPYGYT
v_gene: TRBV7-9; j_gene: TRBJ1-6; CDR3aa: ASSSGVSYNSPLH
v_gene: TRBV7-2; j_gene: TRBJ2-7; CDR3aa: ASSLGVSEQY
v_gene: TRBV29-1; j_gene: TRBJ1-2; CDR3aa: SAGVGGNRGYT
v_gene: TRBV18; j_gene: TRBJ1-1; CDR3aa: ASSPGTPLRGNTEAF
v_gene: TRBV18; j_gene: TRBJ1-3; CDR3aa: ASSPRTAHSGNTIY
v_gene: TRBV7-2; j_gene: TRBJ1-2; CDR3aa: ASSSRQGRDYGYT
v_gene: TRBV20-1; j_gene: TRBJ1-2; CDR3aa: SASPGQLLYGYT
v_gene: TRBV24-1; j_gene: TRBJ2-5; CDR3aa: ATSDLNRGQETQY
v_gene: TRBV5-5; j_gene: TRBJ1-2; CDR3aa: ASSPFNPGQAYGYT
v_gene: TRBV7-9; j_gene: TRBJ2-7; CDR3aa: ASSPQGINQYEQY
v_gene: TRBV2; j_gene: TRBJ1-4; CDR3aa: ASNATPRPAKLF
v_gene: TRBV28; j_gene: TRBJ2-7; CDR3aa: ASSFRLAEPSYEQY
v_gene: TRBV5-6; j_gene: TRBJ1-1; CDR3aa: ASSATGSGAF
v_gene: TRBV4-2; j_gene: TRBJ1-1; CDR3aa: ASSPRGQGAKGMNTEAF